Each of the 28 T cell receptor beta chains below was sequenced from the same sample in a study of blood T cells in healthy people across ages. Combining a sample-barcoded 5' primer with a J-beta primer mix, a second PCR ran for about 7 to 11 cycles. Each CDR3 protein gets one entry after TCRdb re-called the 5' RACE reads with MiXCR. Found here are hundreds of thousands of distinct CDR3 sequences, about 32% of them singletons; the top ten hold roughly 15%. The source material was blood. The receptors come from an elderly woman in good health.

Remarks on this clonotype: A much larger clone sits a single nucleotide away, making a read error possible. This sequence joins TRBV29-1 and TRBJ1-2; 7 bases are a match to TRBD1. The length of the CDR3 is 14 residues. The germline CDR1 and CDR2 sequences are SQVTM and ANQGSEA. The CDR3 here is CGVQTTGVMDGYTF. In nucleotides, the CDR3 is TGCGGCGTACAGACAACAGGGGTGATGGATGGCTACACCTTC.

Ten or more counts support this clonotype. This chain joins TRBV20-1 and TRBJ2-7, with 10 bases identical to TRBD2. Trimming cost V 6 bases and J 0 bases; bases outside gene matches: 11. The CDR3 length is 16 residues. The germline gives CDR1 DFQATT, CDR2 SNEGSKA (reference sequence). CDR3 sequence reads: CSATRASGGHSYEQYF. CDR3 coding DNA: TGCAGTGCCACGCGGGCTAGCGGGGGCCACTCCTACGAGCAGTACTTC.

In this sample, this clonotype turned up many times. The rearrangement joins TRBV28 to TRBJ2-3, with TRBD2 identical over 8 bases. V was clipped by 3 bases and J by 2 bases; unmatched bases: 4. Germline assignment: CDR1 MDHEN and CDR2 SYDVKM. The CDR3 sequence is 15 residues long. Written as DNA, the CDR3 is TGTGCCAGCAGTTTGGCTAGCGGGTACACAGATACGCAGTATTTT. Its translation is CASSLASGYTDTQYF.

This clonotype was picked up many times. The chain combines TRBV7-9 with TRBJ2-7; either TRBD1 or TRBD2 may fit D (6 bases each). Trimming took 1 base from V and 6 from J, leaving 13 bases between them. Germline-derived CDR1 and CDR2 are SEHNR and FQNEAQ (reference sequence). CDR3 length: 14 residues. Here the CDR3 DNA reads TGTGCCAGCAGCTTAGGGGGGGCGGTCTTCGAGCAGTACTTC. It translates to CASSLGGAVFEQYF.

This clonotype showed up many times. The rearrangement joins TRBV2 to TRBJ2-7; D may be TRBD2 (7 bases). V gave up 6 bases and J gave up 1 base, with 16 bases separating them. The V gene's germline CDR1 is SNHLY and CDR2 FYNNEI. The CDR3 is 15 amino acids. CDR3 loop: CASRGGGGLSYEQYF. As DNA, the CDR3 is TGTGCCAGCAGAGGAGGCGGGGGCCTATCCTACGAGCAGTACTTC.

The gene calls are TRBV27 and TRBJ1-5, with TRBD1 as a possible D gene (6 bases). From germline, CDR1 is MNHEY and CDR2 SMNVEV (reference sequence). Trimming pared 3 bases from V and 1 base from J, leaving 10 bases between. The CDR3 extends over 15 amino acids. The CDR3 DNA sequence: TGTGCCAGCAGTTTCGGGGGGCTGAGCAATCAGCCCCAGCATTTT. This codes for CASSFGGLSNQPQHF.

This clonotype turned up a few times. The chain couples TRBV10-2 to TRBJ1-1; D remains ambiguous. There are 12 residues in the CDR3. Trimming cost V 0 bases and J 9 bases, with 8 bases left between them. Germline V lookup: CDR1 WSHSY, CDR2 SAAADI. CDR3 DNA: TGCGCCAGCAGTGAGTCTCGCGGGAAAGCTTTCTTT. It is translated as CASSESRGKAFF.

In its sample, this clonotype was seen many times. The rearrangement uses TRBV10-3 and TRBJ2-7; 9 bases are shared with TRBD1. Germline V CDR1 and CDR2: ENHRY, SYGVKD. The CDR3 loop spans 15 amino acids. The V and J ends lost 6 bases and 1 base, in that order; junction bases with no gene match: 7. In DNA form, the CDR3 reads TGTGCCATCAGACCGGGACAGGGCATATCCTACGAGCAGTACTTC. Translating gives CAIRPGQGISYEQYF.

The rearrangement joins TRBV14 to TRBJ2-6; 7 positions match TRBD1. With 6 bases clipped from V and 2 bases from J, the junction kept 10 bases outside the gene matches. The CDR3 runs 17 residues. Germline-derived CDR1 and CDR2 are SGHDN and FVKESK. CDR3 residues: CASRLSTGNAGANVLTF. The CDR3 nucleotides read TGTGCCAGCAGGCTTTCGACAGGGAACGCTGGGGCCAACGTCCTGACTTTC.

This clonotype was detected only a few times. Just one base apart from a much larger clone, this may be a read error. This chain connects TRBV20-1 to TRBJ2-5; 8 bases agree with TRBD2. V lost 2 bases, J lost 4 bases, and 9 bases stayed unmatched. There are 15 residues in the CDR3. Looked up from germline, CDR1 is DFQATT and CDR2 is SNEGSKA (reference sequence). CDR3 protein: CSARLQSGGGETQYF. CDR3 sequence (DNA): TGCAGTGCTAGACTGCAGAGCGGGGGTGGAGAGACCCAGTACTTC.

This clonotype showed up just a few times. V usage is TRBV7-8 and J usage is TRBJ2-2; TRBD1 matches at 7 bases. V gave up 0 bases and J gave up 0 bases; unmatched junction bases: 4. The germline V gene encodes CDR1 SGHVS and CDR2 FQNEAQ. The CDR3 has 17 amino acids. CDR3 loop: CASSLAGGGSNTGELFF. The CDR3 nucleotides read TGTGCCAGCAGCTTAGCAGGGGGCGGGTCGAACACCGGGGAGCTGTTTTTT.

The chain has TRBV6-1 and TRBJ2-3, with 10 bases identical to TRBD2. The ends lost 10 bases at V and 3 bases at J; junction bases unmatched: 4. In germline, CDR1 is MNHNS, CDR2 SASEGT. There are 13 residues in the CDR3. CDR3 sequence (DNA): TGTGCCACTGGACTAGCGGAGACAGATACGCAGTATTTT. Residues: CATGLAETDTQYF.

Only a few counts were recorded for this clonotype. The chain is built from TRBV2 and TRBJ2-2, with D unclear. Germline-derived CDR1 and CDR2 are SNHLY and FYNNEI. The CDR3 length is 16 residues. V gave up 4 bases and J gave up 0 bases, with 12 bases separating them. The CDR3 DNA sequence: TGTGCCAGCAGTGTTGAGACTCCCGCGAACACCGGGGAGCTGTTTTTT. This codes for CASSVETPANTGELFF.

This clonotype was observed many times. The rearrangement uses TRBV10-3 and TRBJ1-6, with D unclear. This CDR3 is 12 amino acids long. Germline CDR1 reads ENHRY; CDR2 reads SYGVKD. V was clipped by 2 bases and J by 8 bases, with 4 bases between them. The CDR3 protein is CAISEVDSPLHF. The CDR3 bases are TGTGCCATCAGTGAGGTTGATTCACCCCTCCACTTT.

Comment on this clonotype: Being one base from a much bigger clone, this may be a read error. The chain employs TRBV3-1 and TRBJ2-1, with D perhaps TRBD2 (6 bases). Gene TRBJ2-7 matches the end of the DNA better, so the J call may be wrong. This CDR3 has 14 amino acids. The germline V gene has CDR1 LGHDT and CDR2 YNNKEL (reference sequence). The CDR3 DNA reads TGTGCCAGCAGCCCGGGACTCCTCTACAATGAGCAGTACTTC. Its translation: CASSPGLLYNEQYF.

There are many counts of this clonotype. The CDR3 region is CASSQGRGVIYEQYF. The CDR3 nucleotides are TGTGCCAGCAGCCAAGGACGGGGCGTGATCTACGAGCAGTACTTC. The rearrangement uses TRBV3-1 and TRBJ2-7; D possibly uses TRBD1 or TRBD2 (5 bases each). This CDR3 contains 15 residues. Germline CDR1 and CDR2: LGHDT and YNNKEL (reference sequence). Trimming stripped 1 base from V and 3 bases from J, with 13 bases between.

This clonotype appeared many times. The V call is TRBV6-2 or TRBV6-3, the J call TRBJ1-2; no definite D call. From germline, CDR1 is MNHEY and CDR2 SVGEGT. The CDR3 totals 13 residues. V lost 2 bases to trimming and J lost 7 bases, with 11 bases between them. In DNA, the CDR3 is TGTGCCAGCAGTTACCCGGGTTCTGGTGGCTACACCTTC. Translation: CASSYPGSGGYTF.

V is TRBV29-1 and J is TRBJ2-7; D is perhaps TRBD1 or TRBD2 (5 bases each). Per germline, CDR1 SQVTM and CDR2 ANQGSEA. This CDR3 region has 17 residues. V lost 1 base, J lost 0 bases, and 19 bases lay in between. The CDR3 protein is CSVEGFFRGPSSYEQYF. The CDR3 bases are TGCAGCGTTGAAGGGTTTTTTAGGGGACCGAGCTCCTACGAGCAGTACTTC.

This clonotype was observed many times. The V and J genes are TRBV27 and TRBJ2-7; the match to TRBD2 covers 9 bases. The germline CDR1 and CDR2 sequences are MNHEY and SMNVEV (reference sequence). The V gene end was trimmed by 4 bases and the J gene end by 4 bases; junction bases not matched to a gene: 11. The CDR3 has 16 amino acids. Here the CDR3 reads CASSSYSGGVTYEQYF. The CDR3 DNA is TGTGCCAGCAGTTCCTATAGCGGGGGAGTTACGTACGAGCAGTACTTC.

This clonotype was found many times. V and J are TRBV20-1 and TRBJ2-3; D is ambiguous. Germline loops: CDR1 DFQATT, CDR2 SNEGSKA (reference sequence). CDR3 size: 11 residues. V lost 3 bases and J lost 4, with 5 bases in between. This chain's CDR3 is CSARVADTQYF. As DNA, the CDR3 is TGCAGTGCTAGGGTTGCAGATACGCAGTATTTT.

At least ten counts were recorded for this clonotype. This chain connects TRBV25-1 to TRBJ2-4, with D tentatively TRBD2 (6 bases). Trimming shortened V by 4 bases and J by 2 bases, and 18 bases separated the two germline ends. This CDR3 spans 17 amino acids. In germline, CDR1 is MGHDK, CDR2 SYGVNS. Here the CDR3 DNA reads TGTGCCAGCAGTGGGCAGGGAGGAACCGTAACCAAAAACATTCAGTACTTC. This codes for CASSGQGGTVTKNIQYF.

The chain recombines TRBV20-1 with TRBJ2-2, with D possibly TRBD1 on 5 matching bases. The CDR3 contains 16 residues. V lost 0 bases and J 2 bases, leaving 13 bases between the germline ends. CDR1 is DFQATT, CDR2 SNEGSKA, per germline (reference sequence). CDR3 protein: CSARDSGRANTGELFF. The CDR3, as DNA: TGCAGTGCTAGAGATTCGGGCAGGGCCAACACCGGGGAGCTGTTTTTT.

The sample holds one count of this clonotype. One base away lies a much larger clone, so this may be a sequencing read error. The V gene is TRBV9, the J gene TRBJ2-4, with D perhaps assigned TRBD1 or TRBD2 (5 bases each). The closer fit of TRBJ2-7 to the DNA end suggests the J call may be wrong. The CDR3 is 15 amino acids. Germline V gene sequence: CDR1 SGDLS, CDR2 YYNGEE. The CDR3 loop is CASSARGSSFYEQYF. In DNA form, the CDR3 reads TGTGCCAGCAGCGCCCGGGGCAGTTCCTTCTACGAGCAGTACTTC.

There are many counts of this clonotype. This sequence joins TRBV5-1 and TRBJ1-2; D gene unclear. Germline CDR1 and CDR2: SGHRS and YFSETQ. V lost 0 bases and J lost 2, with 5 bases in between. The CDR3 length is 13 residues. The CDR3 sequence is CASSLERNYGYTF. The CDR3, as DNA: TGCGCCAGCAGCTTGGAACGGAACTATGGCTACACCTTC.

The CDR3 bases are TGCAGTACTTTAGCTAGCGGGAGGACCTACGAGCAGTACTTC. Translated: CSTLASGRTYEQYF. This chain joins TRBV20-1 and TRBJ2-7, with TRBD2 matching over 11 bases. CDR1 and CDR2 (germline): DFQATT, SNEGSKA (reference sequence). V trimming: 8 bases; J trimming: 2 bases; junction bases outside the gene matches: 8. The CDR3 covers 14 residues.

This chain uses TRBV12-3 or TRBV12-4 with TRBJ1-6; D unresolved. Trimming left V 2 bases short and J 6 bases short, with 5 bases between. This CDR3 region has 13 residues. Here the CDR3 reads CASSLQSNSPLHF. The CDR3, as DNA: TGTGCCAGCAGTTTACAGTCTAATTCACCCCTCCACTTT.

The gene calls are TRBV29-1 and TRBJ2-7; D is possibly TRBD1 (8 bases). The ends were cut back, 5 bases at V and 1 base at J, with 15 bases in the middle. CDR3 length: 14 amino acids. CDR1 and CDR2 from the germline V gene are SQVTM and ANQGSEA. As DNA, the CDR3 is TGCAGCGTTACACAGGGGGGGGGGTCCTACGAGCAGTACTTC. It encodes CSVTQGGGSYEQYF.

The count of this clonotype is one. One base away lies a much larger clone, so this may be a sequencing read error. V is TRBV10-3 and J is TRBJ2-1, with 7 bases lining up with TRBD2. V lost 6 bases to trimming and J lost 14 bases; unmatched junction nucleotides: 10. This CDR3 comprises 12 residues. Germline V CDR1 and CDR2: ENHRY, SYGVKD. Written as DNA, the CDR3 is TGTGCCATCAGCCTTCGGGGGGAGGATGAGTTCTTC. Protein product: CAISLRGEDEFF.